This T cell receptor (beta chain) emerged from a study of vaccination and CD4 T cells after COVID-19. Study-wide results and caveats: Vaccine-specific clones in convalescent patients were spike mono-reactive in 304 of 307 cases.

As for treatment: roughly ten-day PBMC culture with coronavirus spike peptide pools or control peptides (ViraFEST assay). Using peptide pools, antigen-specific T cells were expanded in ViraFEST before TCRs were sequenced. This clonotype is a singleton in its sample. Its antigen is unidentified. The assay that was used to sequence DNA from cultured CD4+ T cells was the Oncomine TCR Beta short-read assay. Someone extracted genomic DNA from cultured CD4+ T cells. TCRdb re-derived calls from the PCR reads in MiXCR, one entry per CDR3 protein. The repertoire holds about 10,000 distinct CDR3 sequences, with 30% as singletons. Trimming removed 5 bases at V and 4 bases at J, with 12 bases between. The CDR3 sequence is 13 residues long. Germline CDR1 reads MGHRA; CDR2 reads YSYEKL.

This TCR was sampled from a human donor who had recovered from COVID-19. Sequenced material: CD4+ T cells from blood, cultured in vitro, taken after SARS-CoV-2 vaccination. The chain combines TRBV4-1 with TRBJ2-7; a weak D match, TRBD2 (6 bases). CDR3: CASSKQAGYEQYF. In DNA form, the CDR3 reads TGCGCCAGCAGCAAACAGGCGGGGTACGAGCAGTACTTC.